This T cell receptor (beta chain) was found in a study of blood T cells in healthy people across ages. This clonotype was found a few times. What it binds is not known. CDR3 length: 12 amino acids. Germline CDR1 WSHSY, CDR2 SAAADI. The V and J ends lost 9 bases and 4 bases, in that order; junction bases with no gene match: 6. Sample-barcoded 5' priming and a J-beta primer mix drove a second PCR of roughly 7 to 11 cycles. TCRdb reprocessed the 5' RACE reads via MiXCR and lists one record per CDR3 protein. The table records about 780,000 distinct CDR3 sequences, roughly 46% of them present only once. Findings and limits, study-wide: PBMC samples, being unsorted, prevented any conclusive comparison of naive and antigen-experienced cells. Changes in expanded clonotypes were possibly confounded, as the CMV status of donors was unknown. There were more naive CD4+ cells and higher diversity in long-lived donors than in aged donors.

Total RNA amounts of at least 5.5 micrograms were extracted per sample. The J gene is TRBJ2-7, the V gene TRBV10-2, with TRBD1 identical over 7 bases. The sample taken for sequencing was blood. The sequence came from a man of 80 years or more in good health. In DNA form, the CDR3 reads TGCGCCAGTGGGACAGTCAGTTACGAGCAGTACTTC. Translation: CASGTVSYEQYF.